A selection of T cell receptor beta chains follows, all from one sample in a study of identical twins. TCRdb re-analysed the 5' RACE reads in MiXCR, keeping a single row per CDR3 protein. The profile shows 550,000 to 800,000 distinct CDR3 sequences, roughly 6.6% of them singletons. These sequences were also reported in another study, on yellow fever vaccine responses in identical twins.

Sequenced: PBMCs. The receptors shown here come from a young woman in good health. Each CDR3 is given with its conserved first and last residue. The order of the fields is clone size, V gene, J gene, D gene, CDR3 DNA, CDR3 protein. A D gene is named only where the DNA matches it firmly. Only some rows state a clone size, as once, few, many or a class for expanded clones.

clone_size: many; v_call: TRBV18; j_call: TRBJ2-1; d_call: TRBD2; cdr3_nt: TGTGCCAGCTCACCACCCCTAGCGGGAGTAAATGAGCAGTTCTTC; cdr3_aa: CASSPPLAGVNEQFF
clone_size: few; v_call: TRBV6-1; j_call: TRBJ2-2; d_call: TRBD1; cdr3_nt: TGTGCCAGCAGGGACGAAACAGGGGGAAACACCGGGGAGCTGTTTTTT; cdr3_aa: CASRDETGGNTGELFF
clone_size: many; v_call: TRBV24-1; j_call: TRBJ2-6; d_call: .; cdr3_nt: TGTGCCACCAGTGACCGGGCCCCGGCCAACGTCCTGACTTTC; cdr3_aa: CATSDRAPANVLTF
clone_size: .; v_call: TRBV12-3/TRBV12-4; j_call: TRBJ2-1; d_call: .; cdr3_nt: TGTGCCAGCAGTTTTCCCCCCAATGAGCAGTTCTTC; cdr3_aa: CASSFPPNEQFF
clone_size: few; v_call: TRBV20-1; j_call: TRBJ2-2; d_call: .; cdr3_nt: TGCAGTGCTAAGAGGGAGACCGGGGAGCTGTTTTTT; cdr3_aa: CSAKRETGELFF
clone_size: many; v_call: TRBV7-8; j_call: TRBJ2-3; d_call: .; cdr3_nt: TGTGCCAGCAGCCCAGAGGGCGCGGATACGCAGTATTTT; cdr3_aa: CASSPEGADTQYF
clone_size: many; v_call: TRBV7-6; j_call: TRBJ1-3; d_call: .; cdr3_nt: TGTGCCAGCAGCGGAACAGGGTTCTCTGGAAACACCATATATTTT; cdr3_aa: CASSGTGFSGNTIYF
clone_size: few; v_call: TRBV5-1; j_call: TRBJ2-2; d_call: .; cdr3_nt: TGCGCCAGCAGCTTGGCCTTTACAGGGTTAGACCCCGGGGAGCTGTTTTTT; cdr3_aa: CASSLAFTGLDPGELFF
clone_size: few; v_call: TRBV14; j_call: TRBJ2-5; d_call: .; cdr3_nt: TGTGCCAGCAGCCCGAGGATAGGGCGAGAGACCCAGTACTTC; cdr3_aa: CASSPRIGRETQYF
clone_size: few; v_call: TRBV12-3/TRBV12-4; j_call: TRBJ2-4; d_call: .; cdr3_nt: TGTGCCAGCAGTCTGAGACTCAGCTCGGAGGCCAAAAACATTCAGTACTTC; cdr3_aa: CASSLRLSSEAKNIQYF
clone_size: few; v_call: TRBV11-1; j_call: TRBJ2-6; d_call: TRBD1; cdr3_nt: TGTGCCAGCAGCTCGAGGGCGACAGGGTTGGACTCTGGGGCCAACGTCCTGACTTTC; cdr3_aa: CASSSRATGLDSGANVLTF
clone_size: .; v_call: TRBV20-1; j_call: TRBJ2-1; d_call: .; cdr3_nt: TGCAGTGCTAGCCCCCTCCTAGTAGTTGCCAATGAGCAGTTCTTC; cdr3_aa: CSASPLLVVANEQFF
clone_size: few; v_call: TRBV24-1; j_call: TRBJ2-5; d_call: TRBD2; cdr3_nt: TGTGCCACCAGTGACCCCGGGGAGGGAGTAAAGACCCAGTACTTC; cdr3_aa: CATSDPGEGVKTQYF
clone_size: many; v_call: TRBV10-3; j_call: TRBJ2-7; d_call: TRBD1; cdr3_nt: TGTGCCATCAGTGAGTCAAGAGACAGGGGCGACGAGCAGTACTTC; cdr3_aa: CAISESRDRGDEQYF
clone_size: many; v_call: TRBV15; j_call: TRBJ2-1; d_call: TRBD2; cdr3_nt: TGTGCCACCAGCAGAGATCGTAGGAGAGGGACTAGCTCCTACAATGAGCAGTTCTTC; cdr3_aa: CATSRDRRRGTSSYNEQFF
clone_size: .; v_call: TRBV15; j_call: TRBJ2-6; d_call: TRBD1; cdr3_nt: TGTGCCACCAGCAGAGAGGGACAGTTGAGCTCTGGGGCCAACGTCCTGACTTTC; cdr3_aa: CATSREGQLSSGANVLTF
clone_size: many; v_call: TRBV5-1; j_call: TRBJ2-1; d_call: .; cdr3_nt: TGTGCCAGCAGCTTGGGTGGGGGCTCCTACAATGAGCAGTTCTTC; cdr3_aa: CASSLGGGSYNEQFF
clone_size: .; v_call: TRBV2; j_call: TRBJ2-3; d_call: .; cdr3_nt: TGTGCCAGCAGTGAGGCAGGGCCCAGCACAGATACGCAGTATTTT; cdr3_aa: CASSEAGPSTDTQYF
clone_size: .; v_call: TRBV6-1; j_call: TRBJ1-5; d_call: TRBD1; cdr3_nt: TGTGCCAGCAGTGGGAACCGGGACAGAAATCAGCCCCAGCATTTT; cdr3_aa: CASSGNRDRNQPQHF
clone_size: few; v_call: TRBV7-6; j_call: TRBJ2-1; d_call: TRBD2; cdr3_nt: TGTGCCAGCAGCTCCGGGACTAGCAGTAAGTTCTTC; cdr3_aa: CASSSGTSSKFF
clone_size: .; v_call: TRBV9; j_call: TRBJ2-3; d_call: .; cdr3_nt: TGTGCCAGCAGCGCCCGGGGTTCTAGCACAGATACGCAGTATTTT; cdr3_aa: CASSARGSSTDTQYF
clone_size: few; v_call: TRBV6-1; j_call: TRBJ2-1; d_call: .; cdr3_nt: TGTGCCAGCAGGGGCCTTAGCGGATCGAGGTATGAGCAGTTCTTC; cdr3_aa: CASRGLSGSRYEQFF
clone_size: many; v_call: TRBV9; j_call: TRBJ2-2; d_call: TRBD2; cdr3_nt: TGTGCCAGCAGCGTAGGTCCTAGCGGGGGTTCCCCGAACACCGGGGAGCTGTTTTTT; cdr3_aa: CASSVGPSGGSPNTGELFF
clone_size: .; v_call: TRBV27; j_call: TRBJ2-3; d_call: .; cdr3_nt: TGTGCCAGCAGTTTATCTATTCCCGCCACAGATACGCAGTATTTT; cdr3_aa: CASSLSIPATDTQYF
clone_size: many; v_call: TRBV7-6; j_call: TRBJ2-3; d_call: .; cdr3_nt: TGTGCCAGCAGCTTATCAGTTATTGGAGATACGCAGTATTTT; cdr3_aa: CASSLSVIGDTQYF
clone_size: .; v_call: TRBV5-5; j_call: TRBJ2-7; d_call: .; cdr3_nt: TGTGCCAGCGGCCTGGGGCTCTACGAGCAGTACTTC; cdr3_aa: CASGLGLYEQYF
clone_size: many; v_call: TRBV4-1; j_call: TRBJ2-1; d_call: TRBD1; cdr3_nt: TGCGCCAGCAGCCAAGACGACCCCTTTGGGACAGGGAACGATGAGCAGTTCTTC; cdr3_aa: CASSQDDPFGTGNDEQFF
clone_size: .; v_call: TRBV20-1; j_call: TRBJ1-4; d_call: .; cdr3_nt: TGCAGTCTCGAGATGGGGGCAAATGAAAAACTGTTTTTT; cdr3_aa: CSLEMGANEKLFF
clone_size: many; v_call: TRBV5-6; j_call: TRBJ2-1; d_call: .; cdr3_nt: TGTGCCAGCAGCTTGGCCGGTGGAGAGCTGCGAAATGAGCAGTTCTTC; cdr3_aa: CASSLAGGELRNEQFF
clone_size: .; v_call: TRBV20-1; j_call: TRBJ1-3; d_call: .; cdr3_nt: TGCAGTGCTAGAGGGCCGTCGTTCAGTTTGGACACCATATATTTT; cdr3_aa: CSARGPSFSLDTIYF
clone_size: .; v_call: TRBV11-2; j_call: TRBJ2-7; d_call: .; cdr3_nt: TGTGCCAGCAGGGGTTTGATCGCCCCCTACGAGCAGTACTTC; cdr3_aa: CASRGLIAPYEQYF
clone_size: .; v_call: TRBV3-1; j_call: TRBJ1-6; d_call: .; cdr3_nt: TGTGCCAGCAGCCAAAGTTTCGGGTTTGGAGATTCACCCCTCCACTTT; cdr3_aa: CASSQSFGFGDSPLHF
clone_size: few; v_call: TRBV5-1; j_call: TRBJ1-5; d_call: .; cdr3_nt: TGCGCCAGCAGCTTGGAGCCAGGGAGCAATCAGCCCCAGCATTTT; cdr3_aa: CASSLEPGSNQPQHF
clone_size: .; v_call: TRBV12-3/TRBV12-4; j_call: TRBJ1-2; d_call: .; cdr3_nt: TGTGCCAGCAGTTTAGGATCAGGACATGGCTACACCTTC; cdr3_aa: CASSLGSGHGYTF
clone_size: .; v_call: TRBV5-1; j_call: TRBJ1-4; d_call: .; cdr3_nt: TGCGCCAGCAGCTTGGGGGATTATAATGAAAAACTGTTTTTT; cdr3_aa: CASSLGDYNEKLFF
clone_size: few; v_call: TRBV7-9; j_call: TRBJ1-2; d_call: .; cdr3_nt: TGTGCCAGCAGCTTAGGGGGGGCGGCCCTCTATGGCTACACCTTC; cdr3_aa: CASSLGGAALYGYTF
clone_size: many; v_call: TRBV29-1; j_call: TRBJ1-1; d_call: TRBD1; cdr3_nt: TGCAGCGTTGAACCAGGGGGCACTGAAGCTTTCTTT; cdr3_aa: CSVEPGGTEAFF
clone_size: many; v_call: TRBV9; j_call: TRBJ2-3; d_call: .; cdr3_nt: TGTGCCAGCAGCGCCCGGGGAACGGGGGATACGCAGTATTTT; cdr3_aa: CASSARGTGDTQYF
clone_size: .; v_call: TRBV14; j_call: TRBJ2-5; d_call: .; cdr3_nt: TGTGCCAGCAGCCAAGCTCCAGGACATCGGACCCAGTACTTC; cdr3_aa: CASSQAPGHRTQYF
clone_size: .; v_call: TRBV24-1; j_call: TRBJ2-7; d_call: .; cdr3_nt: TGTGCCACCAGTGTGGGGAACAGTCCCTACGAGCAGTACTTC; cdr3_aa: CATSVGNSPYEQYF
clone_size: many; v_call: TRBV12-3/TRBV12-4; j_call: TRBJ2-1; d_call: TRBD2; cdr3_nt: TGTGCCAGCAGCCGAAGCGGGGGGGCACGTAATGAGCAGTTCTTC; cdr3_aa: CASSRSGGARNEQFF
clone_size: .; v_call: TRBV20-1; j_call: TRBJ2-2; d_call: .; cdr3_nt: TGCAGTGCTAGAGTCTTAGCCCGTACGAACACCGGGGAGCTGTTTTTT; cdr3_aa: CSARVLARTNTGELFF
clone_size: few; v_call: TRBV2; j_call: TRBJ2-6; d_call: .; cdr3_nt: TGTGCCAGGGGGGAGGCTGGGGCCAACGTCCTGACTTTC; cdr3_aa: CARGEAGANVLTF